This T cell receptor beta chain emerged from a study of regulatory T cells in long-lasting Graves disease. At the level of the study: More than 5 years of antithyroid drugs with positive TSH receptor antibodies defined persistent Graves' disease.

iRepertoire HTBI primers and Arm-PCR of CDR3 regions built TCR beta libraries. TCRdb reprocessed the multiplex PCR reads with MiXCR, giving one entry per CDR3 protein. There are about 450,000 distinct CDR3 sequences in the sample; roughly a quarter occur only once, and roughly 30% lies in the top ten. V lost 6 bases and J lost 1, with 12 bases in between. CDR1 and CDR2 from the germline V gene are MNHGY and SAAAGT. The CDR3 covers 14 residues. Time point here: persistent/refractory GD, antithyroid drugs over 5 years with positive TRAb. TCR sequences were obtained from RNA taken from PBMCs. Sequencing was performed on peripheral blood mononuclear cells (PBMCs), taken when the disease was refractory, from a patient treated with antithyroid drugs. The chain carries TRBV6-8 and TRBJ1-2; tentative D call: TRBD1 (5 bases). This receptor was taken from a female donor with Graves disease. CDR3 sequence (DNA): TGTGCCAGCAGAGATACAGGTGATAACTATGGCTACACCTTC. It yields the protein CASRDTGDNYGYTF.